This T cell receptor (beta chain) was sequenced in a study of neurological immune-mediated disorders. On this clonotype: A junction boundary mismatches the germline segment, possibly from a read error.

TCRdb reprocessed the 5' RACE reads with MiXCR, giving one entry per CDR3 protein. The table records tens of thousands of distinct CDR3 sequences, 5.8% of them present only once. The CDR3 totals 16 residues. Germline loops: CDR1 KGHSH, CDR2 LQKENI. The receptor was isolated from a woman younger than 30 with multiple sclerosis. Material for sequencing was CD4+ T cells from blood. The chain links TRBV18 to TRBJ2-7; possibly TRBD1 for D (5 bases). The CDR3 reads CTSSPSWGEASYEQYF. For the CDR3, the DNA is TGTACCAGCTCACCATCATGGGGCGAGGCTTCCTACGAGCAGTACTTC.